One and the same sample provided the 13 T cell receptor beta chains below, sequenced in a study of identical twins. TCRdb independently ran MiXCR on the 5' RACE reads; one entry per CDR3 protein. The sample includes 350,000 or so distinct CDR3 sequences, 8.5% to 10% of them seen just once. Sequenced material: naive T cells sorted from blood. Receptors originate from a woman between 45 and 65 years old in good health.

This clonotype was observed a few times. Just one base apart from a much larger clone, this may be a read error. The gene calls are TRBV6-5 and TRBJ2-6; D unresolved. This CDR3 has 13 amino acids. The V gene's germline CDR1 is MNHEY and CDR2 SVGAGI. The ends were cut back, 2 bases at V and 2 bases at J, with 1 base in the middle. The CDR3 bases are TGTGCCAGCAGTTACCCTGGGGCCAACGTCCTGACTTTC. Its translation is CASSYPGANVLTF.

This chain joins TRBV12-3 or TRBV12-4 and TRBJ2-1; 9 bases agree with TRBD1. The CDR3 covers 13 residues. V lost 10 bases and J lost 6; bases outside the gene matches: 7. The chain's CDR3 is CATLGQGGNEQFF. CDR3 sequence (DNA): TGTGCCACACTGGGACAGGGCGGCAATGAGCAGTTCTTC.

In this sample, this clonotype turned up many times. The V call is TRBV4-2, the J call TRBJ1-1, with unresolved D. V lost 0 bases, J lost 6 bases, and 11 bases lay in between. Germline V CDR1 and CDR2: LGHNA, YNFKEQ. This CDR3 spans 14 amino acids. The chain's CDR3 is CASSQEPGSAEAFF. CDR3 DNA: TGTGCCAGCAGCCAAGAACCGGGGAGCGCTGAAGCTTTCTTT.

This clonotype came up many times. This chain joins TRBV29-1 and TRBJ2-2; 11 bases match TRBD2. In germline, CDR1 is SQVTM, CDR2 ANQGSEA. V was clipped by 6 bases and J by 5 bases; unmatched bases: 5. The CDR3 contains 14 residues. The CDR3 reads CSVGGLAATGELFF. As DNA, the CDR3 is TGCAGCGTCGGGGGACTAGCGGCTACCGGGGAGCTGTTTTTT.

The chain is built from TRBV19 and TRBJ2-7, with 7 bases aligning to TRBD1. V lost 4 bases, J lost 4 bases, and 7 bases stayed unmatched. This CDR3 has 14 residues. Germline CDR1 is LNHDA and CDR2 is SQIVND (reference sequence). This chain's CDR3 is CASSTGTEVYEQYF. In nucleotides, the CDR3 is TGTGCCAGTAGTACCGGGACAGAGGTTTACGAGCAGTACTTC.

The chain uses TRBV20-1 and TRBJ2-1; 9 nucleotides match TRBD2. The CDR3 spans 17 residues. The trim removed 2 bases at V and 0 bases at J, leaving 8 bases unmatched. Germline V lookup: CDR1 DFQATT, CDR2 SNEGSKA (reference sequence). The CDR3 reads CSARPRLAEISYNEQFF. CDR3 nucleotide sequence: TGCAGTGCTAGACCTCGACTAGCGGAAATCTCCTACAATGAGCAGTTCTTC.

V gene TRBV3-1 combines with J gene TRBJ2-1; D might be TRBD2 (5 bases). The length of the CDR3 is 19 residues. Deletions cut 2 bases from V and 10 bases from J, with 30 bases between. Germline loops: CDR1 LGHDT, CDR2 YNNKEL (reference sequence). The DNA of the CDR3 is TGTGCCAGCAGCCAAATTAGTGGGTATTCGGCGGGTCCGAAGGGAGAGCAGTTCTTC. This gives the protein CASSQISGYSAGPKGEQFF.

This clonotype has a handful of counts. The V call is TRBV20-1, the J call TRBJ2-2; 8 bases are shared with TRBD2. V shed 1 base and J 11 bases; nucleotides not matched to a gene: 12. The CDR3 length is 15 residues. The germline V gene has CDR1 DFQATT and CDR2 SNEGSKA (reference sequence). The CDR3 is CSARGGLADRGELFF. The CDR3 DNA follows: TGCAGTGCTAGAGGAGGACTAGCTGACCGCGGTGAGCTGTTTTTT.

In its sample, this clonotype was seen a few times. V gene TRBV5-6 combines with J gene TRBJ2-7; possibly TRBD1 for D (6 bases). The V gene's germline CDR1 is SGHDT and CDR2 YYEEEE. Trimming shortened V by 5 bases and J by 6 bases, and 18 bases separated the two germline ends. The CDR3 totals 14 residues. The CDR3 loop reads CASRISLQGSEQYF. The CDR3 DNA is TGTGCCAGCAGAATAAGTCTCCAGGGGTCCGAGCAGTACTTC.

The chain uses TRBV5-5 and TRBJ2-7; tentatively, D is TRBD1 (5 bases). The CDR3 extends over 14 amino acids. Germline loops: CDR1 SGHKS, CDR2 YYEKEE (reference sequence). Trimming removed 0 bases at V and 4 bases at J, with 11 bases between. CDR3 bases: TGTGCCAGCAGCTTGGTCCAGGGCCGTTACGAGCAGTACTTC. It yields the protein CASSLVQGRYEQYF. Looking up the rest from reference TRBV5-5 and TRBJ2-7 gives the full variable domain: DAGVTQSPTHLIKTRGQQVTLRCSPISGHKSVSWYQQVLGQGPQFIFQYYEKEERGRGNFPDRFSARQFPNYSSELNVNALLLGDSALYLCASSLVQGRYEQYFGPGTRLTVT.

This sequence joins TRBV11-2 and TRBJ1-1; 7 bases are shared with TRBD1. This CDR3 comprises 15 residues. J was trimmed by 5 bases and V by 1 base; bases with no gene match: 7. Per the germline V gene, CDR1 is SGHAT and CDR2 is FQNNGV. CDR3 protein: CASSLVAGGETEAFF. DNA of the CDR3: TGTGCCAGCAGCTTAGTGGCAGGGGGTGAGACTGAAGCTTTCTTT. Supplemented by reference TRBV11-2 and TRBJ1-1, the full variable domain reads EAGVAQSPRYKIIEKRQSVAFWCNPISGHATLYWYQQILGQGPKLLIQFQNNGVVDDSQLPKDRFSAERLKGVDSTLKIQPAKLEDSAVYLCASSLVAGGETEAFFGQGTRLTVV.

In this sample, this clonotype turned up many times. The CDR3 region has the DNA TGTGCCAGCAGTCCCCCCGCAGGGAATGAGCAGTTCTTC. Translated: CASSPPAGNEQFF. The chain combines TRBV12-3 or TRBV12-4 with TRBJ2-1; maybe TRBD1 (5 bases). This CDR3 contains 13 residues. Trimming left V 5 bases short and J 7 bases short, with 12 bases between.

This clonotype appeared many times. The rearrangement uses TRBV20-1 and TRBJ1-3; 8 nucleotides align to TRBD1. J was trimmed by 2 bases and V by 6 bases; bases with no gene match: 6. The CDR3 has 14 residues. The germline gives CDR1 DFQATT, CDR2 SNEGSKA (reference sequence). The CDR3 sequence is CSAGRTGTGNTIYF. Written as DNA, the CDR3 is TGCAGTGCGGGACGGACAGGGACTGGAAACACCATATATTTT.